This TCR beta chain emerged from a study of Graves' ophthalmopathy and Graves' hyperthyroidism. General study findings and limits: In blood appeared most of the expanded thyroid clonotypes whose frequency exceeded 0.001.

For repertoire sequencing, the TCR beta CDR3 regions were amplified from RNA transcripts. First-round RT-PCR relied on HTBI primers, and a second-round multiplex PCR came next. TCRdb re-called the multiplex PCR reads through MiXCR, storing one row per CDR3 protein. Here the sample spans 500,000 to 700,000 distinct CDR3 sequences, less than 40% being singletons. In this sample, this clonotype turned up many times. The target antigen is unknown. One end of the junction varies from germline; a read error may be responsible. The CDR3 spans 13 residues. Germline-derived CDR1 and CDR2 are ENHRY and SYGVKD. Aged 18 to 65, the patients with hyperthyroidism had under 2 months' duration and were newly diagnosed. Orbital computed tomography and thyroid ultrasound, along with TRAb, serum thyroxine and clinical symptoms, underpinned diagnosis.

This clonotype originated in an adult man with Graves' hyperthyroidism. This chain links TRBV10-3 with TRBJ1-2; D is perhaps TRBD1 (6 bases). Material for sequencing was peripheral blood or thyroid tissue (not recorded which). The CDR3 nucleotides are TGTGCCATCAGTGAGTCGACTCAGGGGCCGGGGGTCTTC. Encoded protein: CAISESTQGPGVF.